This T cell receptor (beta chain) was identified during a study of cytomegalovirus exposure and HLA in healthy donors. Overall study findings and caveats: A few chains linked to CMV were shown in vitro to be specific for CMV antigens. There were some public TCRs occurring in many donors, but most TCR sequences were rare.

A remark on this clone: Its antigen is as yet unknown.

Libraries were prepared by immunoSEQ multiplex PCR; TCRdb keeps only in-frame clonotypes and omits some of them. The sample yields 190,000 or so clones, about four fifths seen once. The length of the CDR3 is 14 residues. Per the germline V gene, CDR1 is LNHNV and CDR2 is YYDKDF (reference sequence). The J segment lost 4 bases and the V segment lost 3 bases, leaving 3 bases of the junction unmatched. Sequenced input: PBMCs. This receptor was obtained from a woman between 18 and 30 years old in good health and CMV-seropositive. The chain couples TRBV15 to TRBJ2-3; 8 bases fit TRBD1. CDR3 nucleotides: TGTGCCACCAGCAGTGTACAGGGGGCAGATACGCAGTATTTT. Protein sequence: CATSSVQGADTQYF.